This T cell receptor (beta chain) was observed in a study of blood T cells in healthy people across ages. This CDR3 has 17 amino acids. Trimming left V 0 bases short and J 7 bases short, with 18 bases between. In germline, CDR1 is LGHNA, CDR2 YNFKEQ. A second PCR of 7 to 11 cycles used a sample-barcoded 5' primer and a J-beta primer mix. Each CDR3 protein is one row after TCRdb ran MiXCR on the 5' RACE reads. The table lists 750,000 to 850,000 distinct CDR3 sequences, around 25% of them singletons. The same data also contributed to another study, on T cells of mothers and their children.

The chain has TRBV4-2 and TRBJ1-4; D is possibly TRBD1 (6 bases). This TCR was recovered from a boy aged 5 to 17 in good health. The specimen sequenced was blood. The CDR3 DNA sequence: TGTGCCAGCAGCCAAGATCGAGGACAGCGTCGGTCTGAAAAACTGTTTTTT. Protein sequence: CASSQDRGQRRSEKLFF.